This TCR beta chain was recorded in a study of shared clonotypes between healthy human individuals (dated by TCRdb to 2018 to 2020). At the level of the whole study: The cohort included a few men and a couple of women between 18 and 49 years of age. To increase sequencing depth and limit assay-specific biases, TCR repertoire library preparation and sequencing were carried out by different laboratories using diverse techniques. For each donor, CD4 naive and CD4 memory were each run on three plates, CD8 naive on two plates, and CD8 memory on one plate. To estimate repertoire size and how much clonotype sharing occurs between individuals, the study deeply sequenced the blood TCR repertoires of several healthy adults. Between about 0.9 and 8.9 billion PBMCs per donor were obtained by leukapheresis. Overall study results and their limits: Because the study included a small number of donors, the genetic and exposure-history diversity represented was limited. Compared with non-shared clonotypes, the clonotypes found in all four sorted-subset donors had higher generation probabilities. Sampling was restricted to blood, and TCR repertoires in tissues likely differ from the TCR repertoires found in blood. Estimated clonotype richness was generally larger for naive than for memory subsets. Even with the large sequencing depth, rarefaction of the sorted-subset datasets indicated that sequencing was incomplete. Pairwise subsampling led to the expectation that sequencing depth would affect the degree of clonotype sharing among donors. When several donors were compared, the shared fraction of clonotypes was 5% to 6.5% for naive CD4, approximately 3.5% for naive CD8, 2% to 2.5% for memory CD4, and 0.4% for memory CD8.

Donors were healthy HIV-negative adults with no recently reported acute infections or vaccinations. All donors were Caucasian adults living in Nashville, Tennessee, USA. CD4+ T cells were enriched by magnetic negative selection, after which naive cells were positively selected on CD45RA and the negative fraction was taken as the memory subset. Blood was obtained by leukapheresis, after which PBMCs were separated by Ficoll-Histopaque density gradient centrifugation and cryopreserved in liquid nitrogen vapor phase. Analytical flow cytometry was used to check the purity and quantity of every magnetically sorted T cell population. Each sorted fraction had its genomic DNA isolated and then quantified by UV absorbance on a Nanodrop 2000c. Using the deep immunoSEQ assay, multiplex PCR amplified TCR CDR3 regions from genomic DNA. Genomic DNA extracted from each cell subset was distributed evenly over all wells of several immunoSEQ 96-well plates, and each plate served as one replicate. For sorted subsets, each replicate PCR was loaded with roughly 190 ng genomic DNA, equivalent to approximately 27,000 T cell genomes. Purified libraries were measured with a Qubit 3.0 fluorometer, size-checked on a Bioanalyzer 2100, and measured again with the KAPA Library Quantification kit. Each immunoSEQ 96-well plate was sequenced on its own single-read 150-cycle Illumina NextSeq 550 flow cell. Turning to the authors' computational methods: Because the immunoSEQ output included only junctional sequences and no quality scores, the filtering could not be the same as the filtering used for full-length reads. Sequences were annotated with PyIR, a Python wrapper for IgBLAST v1.9, using IMGT germline references to assign V/J genes and CDR3. Reads were filtered out if the reads had weak V/J assignments (E-value above 1e-6), no CDR3, stop codons, out-of-frame junctions, or ambiguous translated residues. V3J clonotypes were defined by identical inferred V gene, J gene, and CDR3 amino acid sequence. The percentage overlap between two repertoires was calculated by dividing the number of shared unique clonotypes by the size of the smaller repertoire. Three approaches were used to assess repertoire richness: RTK rarefaction, the Chao1 estimator, and Recon v2.1 estimates of unobserved clonotypes. For all TCRbeta clonotypes obtained by the gDNA method from four donors, generation probabilities were computed with OLGA. The table was pulled from immuneACCESS by TCRdb, which kept in-frame rearrangements only. Such tables lose some clones; where checked, under half of the loss comes from unresolved V genes, and the rest has no known cause. The V and J calls and clone size come from that table; D and trimming were worked out from the DNA. The table for this sample lists some 2,000,000 clones; roughly 95% of them were counted only once. Jointly, the top ten make up around 0.13% of the sample.

CDR1 is given as SNHLY and CDR2 as FYNNEI, both from the germline V gene. V is reduced by 5 bases and J by 8 bases, leaving a spacing of 11 bases between them. The CDR3 runs 12 amino acids, cysteine and phenylalanine included. The kept DNA is CDR3 alone, 36 bases in frame from the first base. Comments on this clone: Its antigen has not been determined. No per-base quality is available; no much larger clone lies one base away.

The source is a young man in good health. Sequencing was done on a sample of naive CD4+ T cells sorted from blood. Reading the label with the study, this specimen's cell subset or site is: CD45RA+ positively selected. This sequence uses TRBV2 and TRBJ2-3; there is no confident call for the D gene. The sequence in DNA is TGTGCCAGCAGTCCTGGGTATTCTACGCAGTATTTT. Its protein product is CASSPGYSTQYF.